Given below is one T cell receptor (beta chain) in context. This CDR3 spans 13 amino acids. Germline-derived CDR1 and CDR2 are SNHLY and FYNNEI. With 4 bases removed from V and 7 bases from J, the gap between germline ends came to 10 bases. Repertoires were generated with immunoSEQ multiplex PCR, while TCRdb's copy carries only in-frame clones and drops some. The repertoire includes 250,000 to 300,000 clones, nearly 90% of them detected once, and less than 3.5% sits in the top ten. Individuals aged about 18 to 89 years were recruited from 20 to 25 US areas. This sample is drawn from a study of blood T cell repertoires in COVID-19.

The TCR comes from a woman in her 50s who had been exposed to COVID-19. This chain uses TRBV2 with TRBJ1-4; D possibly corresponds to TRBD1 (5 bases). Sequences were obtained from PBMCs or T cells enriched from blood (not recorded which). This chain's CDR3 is CASSVTRVEKLFF. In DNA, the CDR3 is TGTGCCAGCAGTGTTACCAGGGTTGAAAAACTGTTTTTT.